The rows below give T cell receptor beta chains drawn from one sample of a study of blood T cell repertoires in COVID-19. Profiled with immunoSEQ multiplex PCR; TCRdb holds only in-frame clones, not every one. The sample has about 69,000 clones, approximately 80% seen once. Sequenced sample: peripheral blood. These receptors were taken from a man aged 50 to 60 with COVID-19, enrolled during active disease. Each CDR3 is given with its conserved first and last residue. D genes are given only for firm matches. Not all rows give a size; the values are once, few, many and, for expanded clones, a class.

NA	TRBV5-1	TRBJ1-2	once	CASSFRGEGYTF	TGCGCCAGCAGCTTCAGGGGTGAAGGCTACACCTTC
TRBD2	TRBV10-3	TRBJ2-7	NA	CAIMGGIAGSPSYEQYF	TGTGCCATCATGGGGGGGATAGCGGGGAGCCCCTCCTACGAGCAGTACTTC
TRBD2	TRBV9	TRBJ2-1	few	CASRTGLAGEQFF	TGTGCCAGCAGAACCGGACTAGCGGGGGAGCAGTTCTTC
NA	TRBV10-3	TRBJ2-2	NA	CATGLGENTGELFF	TGTGCCACGGGTTTAGGGGAAAACACCGGGGAGCTGTTTTTT
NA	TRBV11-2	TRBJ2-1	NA	CASTGGRTPSSYNEQFF	TGTGCCAGCACCGGGGGACGGACACCAAGCTCCTACAATGAGCAGTTCTTC
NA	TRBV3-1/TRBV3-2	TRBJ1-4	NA	CASSQDRSPRTNEKLFF	TGTGCCAGCAGCCAAGATCGGTCGCCACGAACTAATGAAAAACTGTTTTTT
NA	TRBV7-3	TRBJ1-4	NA	CASSFDLNQRTTRVSEKLFF	TGTGCCAGCAGCTTCGACCTAAACCAAAGAACGACCCGGGTGAGTGAAAAACTGTTTTTT
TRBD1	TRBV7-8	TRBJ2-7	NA	CASTPQDRGYEQYF	TGTGCCAGCACCCCCCAGGACAGGGGGTACGAGCAGTACTTC
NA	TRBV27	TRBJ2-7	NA	CASSLFSLGEQYF	TGTGCCAGCAGTTTATTCTCCCTCGGCGAGCAGTACTTC
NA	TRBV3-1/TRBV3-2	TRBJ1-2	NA	CASSQDLDRGNGYTF	TGTGCCAGCAGCCAAGATTTAGACCGCGGCAATGGCTACACCTTC
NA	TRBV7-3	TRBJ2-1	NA	CASSSPPGKNEQFF	TGTGCCAGCAGCTCACCCCCGGGGAAAAATGAGCAGTTCTTC
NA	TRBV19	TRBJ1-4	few	CASKIGTIREKLFF	TGTGCCAGTAAAATCGGGACAATCCGAGAAAAACTGTTTTTT
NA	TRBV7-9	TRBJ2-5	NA	CASSSGGVLETQYF	TGTGCCAGCAGCTCCGGGGGTGTTCTAGAGACCCAGTACTTC
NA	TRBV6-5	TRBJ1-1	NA	CASRGQQGLNTEAFF	TGTGCCAGCAGGGGCCAACAGGGCTTGAACACTGAAGCTTTCTTT
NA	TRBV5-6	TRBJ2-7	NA	CASSFGSGYEQYF	TGTGCCAGCAGCTTTGGCTCAGGCTACGAGCAGTACTTC
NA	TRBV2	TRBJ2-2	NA	CASSYTGLSGELFF	TGTGCCAGCAGTTACACGGGACTCTCCGGGGAGCTGTTTTTT
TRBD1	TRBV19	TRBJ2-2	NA	CASRGQGALGTGELFF	TGTGCCAGTCGGGGACAGGGGGCGTTGGGGACCGGGGAGCTGTTTTTT
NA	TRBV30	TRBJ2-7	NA	CAWSLSYEQYF	TGTGCCTGGAGCTTGAGCTACGAGCAGTACTTC
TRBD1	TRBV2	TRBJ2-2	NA	CASSEAGTVNTGELFF	TGTGCCAGCAGTGAAGCTGGGACAGTCAACACCGGGGAGCTGTTTTTT
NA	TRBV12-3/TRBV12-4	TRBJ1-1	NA	CASDTGLNTEAFF	TGTGCCAGCGATACGGGATTGAACACTGAAGCTTTCTTT
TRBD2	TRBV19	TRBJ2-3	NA	CASSSGGAEDTQYF	TGTGCCAGTAGTAGCGGGGGGGCCGAGGATACGCAGTATTTT
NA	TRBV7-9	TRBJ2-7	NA	CASSQEYEQYF	TGTGCCAGCAGCCAGGAATACGAGCAGTACTTC
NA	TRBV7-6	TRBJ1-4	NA	CASREVRRGQLFF	TGTGCCAGCAGAGAAGTACGGAGGGGCCAACTGTTTTTT
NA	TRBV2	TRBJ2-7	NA	CASSGLDYEQYF	TGTGCCAGCAGTGGACTGGACTACGAGCAGTACTTC
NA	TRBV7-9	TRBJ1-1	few	CASSLGHSEAFF	TGTGCCAGCAGCTTAGGACACTCTGAAGCTTTCTTT
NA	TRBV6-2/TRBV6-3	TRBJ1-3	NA	CASSSGAGNTIYF	TGTGCCAGCAGTTCAGGGGCTGGAAACACCATATATTTT
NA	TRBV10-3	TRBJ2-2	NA	CAISDNRAGELFF	TGTGCCATCAGTGACAACAGGGCCGGAGAGCTGTTTTTT
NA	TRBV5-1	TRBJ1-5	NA	CASSQEPDSRGSNQPQHF	TGCGCCAGCAGCCAAGAGCCAGACTCAAGAGGTAGCAATCAGCCCCAGCATTTT
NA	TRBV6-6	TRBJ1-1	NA	CASRSRGDVNEAFF	TGTGCCAGCAGATCCCGGGGGGATGTGAATGAAGCTTTCTTT
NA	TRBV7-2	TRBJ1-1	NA	CASSFSGEGTEAFF	TGTGCCAGCAGCTTTTCGGGGGAGGGCACTGAAGCTTTCTTT
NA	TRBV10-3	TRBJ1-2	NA	CAISGTGNYGYTF	TGTGCCATCAGTGGAACAGGGAACTATGGCTACACCTTC
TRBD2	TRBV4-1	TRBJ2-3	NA	CASSQVRSTSGERADTQYF	TGCGCCAGCAGCCAAGTTCGGTCGACTAGCGGGGAACGGGCAGATACGCAGTATTTT
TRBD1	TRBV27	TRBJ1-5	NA	CASRATGARQPQHF	TGTGCCAGCAGGGCCACAGGGGCAAGACAGCCCCAGCATTTT
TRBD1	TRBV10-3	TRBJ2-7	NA	CAISEMDRGYEQYF	TGTGCCATCAGTGAGATGGACAGGGGCTACGAGCAGTACTTC
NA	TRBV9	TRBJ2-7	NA	CASSSGSTYEQYF	TGTGCCAGCAGCTCCGGGTCCACCTACGAGCAGTACTTC
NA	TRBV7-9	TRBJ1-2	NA	CASSVDGNYGYTF	TGTGCCAGCAGCGTAGACGGTAACTATGGCTACACCTTC
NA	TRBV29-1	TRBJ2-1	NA	CIILQRGAGGLDEQFF	TGCATCATATTGCAAAGGGGGGCAGGGGGTCTCGATGAGCAGTTCTTC
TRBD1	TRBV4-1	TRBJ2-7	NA	CASSKLSGTGFYEQYF	TGCGCCAGCAGCAAATTGTCCGGGACAGGGTTCTACGAGCAGTACTTC
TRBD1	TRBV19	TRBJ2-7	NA	CASSMKRQGGYEQYF	TGTGCCAGTAGTATGAAAAGACAGGGTGGATACGAGCAGTACTTC
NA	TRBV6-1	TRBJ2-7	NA	CASSEPQGWGDEQYF	TGTGCCAGCAGTGAACCGCAAGGGTGGGGGGACGAGCAGTACTTC
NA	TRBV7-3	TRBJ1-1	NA	CASSFGQDTEAFF	TGTGCCAGCAGCTTTGGGCAGGACACTGAAGCTTTCTTT
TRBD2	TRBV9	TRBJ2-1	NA	CASSVQSSGGAAEQFF	TGTGCCAGCAGCGTACAATCTAGCGGGGGGGCAGCTGAGCAGTTCTTC
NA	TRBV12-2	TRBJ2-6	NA	CASRQWGRANVLTF	TGTGCAAGTCGTCAATGGGGGCGGGCCAACGTCCTGACTTTC
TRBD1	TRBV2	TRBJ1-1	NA	CASSEMTGVTEAFF	TGTGCCAGCAGTGAGATGACAGGGGTCACTGAAGCTTTCTTT
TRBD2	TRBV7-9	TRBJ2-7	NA	CASSPDGTSPWGEQYF	TGTGCCAGCAGCCCCGACGGGACTAGCCCATGGGGCGAGCAGTACTTC
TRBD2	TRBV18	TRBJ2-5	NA	CASSPPAGGSIQETQYF	TGTGCCAGCTCACCACCCGCCGGGGGGTCGATTCAAGAGACCCAGTACTTC
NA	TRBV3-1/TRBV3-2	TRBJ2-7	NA	CASSRTTYEQYF	TGTGCCAGCAGCCGGACTACCTACGAGCAGTACTTC
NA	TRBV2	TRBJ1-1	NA	CASSERSGITEAFF	TGTGCCAGCAGTGAGAGATCGGGGATCACTGAAGCTTTCTTT
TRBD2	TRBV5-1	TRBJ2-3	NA	CASSLDGTSSTDTQYF	TGCGCCAGCAGCTTAGACGGGACTAGCTCCACAGATACGCAGTATTTT
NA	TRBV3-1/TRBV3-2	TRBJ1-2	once	CASSFRGYGYTF	TGTGCCAGCAGCTTTCGAGGTTATGGCTACACCTTC
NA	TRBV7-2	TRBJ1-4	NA	CASSTRVTSEKLFF	TGTGCCAGCAGCACGCGAGTGACTTCTGAAAAACTGTTTTTT
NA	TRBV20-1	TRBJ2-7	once	CSASTRRPYEQYF	TGCAGTGCTAGTACTAGACGACCCTACGAGCAGTACTTC
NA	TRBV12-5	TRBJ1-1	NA	CASGLVRLTGNTEAFF	TGTGCTAGTGGTTTGGTACGACTGACAGGGAACACTGAAGCTTTCTTT